The 5 T cell receptor beta chains reported below all come from one sample, sequenced in a study of T cell clonality in common variable immunodeficiency. This table comes from immunoSEQ multiplex PCR, and its TCRdb copy is limited to in-frame clones, with some not included. The record shows 50,000 to 60,000 clones for this sample, with no singletons present. Specimen: peripheral blood mononuclear cells. The source is a person aged 18 to 70 in good health.

In its sample, this clone was seen many times. Read data end 3 residues before the CDR3 end; the end is taken from the germline J gene. This rearrangement joins TRBV20-1 to TRBJ2-1, with D possibly being TRBD2 (7 bases). V was pared by 3 bases and J by 5 bases, with 20 bases between. The CDR3 runs 16 residues. Germline lookup yields CDR1 DFQATT and CDR2 SNEGSKA (reference sequence). Partial CDR3 DNA: TGCAGTGCTAGGTCAGGCGGGGGCCGTTTTAACAATGAG. This encodes CSARSGGGRFNNE. The full CDR3 is CSARSGGGRFNNEQFF.

This clone was counted ten times or more. The read terminates 3 residues before the CDR3 end, so the remaining end is supplied by the germline J gene. J is TRBJ1-2 and V is TRBV4-1, with no clear D. The CDR3 loop spans 13 amino acids. Germline V gene data show CDR1 as MGHRA and CDR2 as YSYEKL. The CDR3 here is CASSPDGSWGYTF. CDR3 DNA (partial): TGCGCCAGCAGTCCTGACGGGTCGTGGGGC.

This clone was detected ten times or more. CDR3: CASSVRTSGNTGELFF. Incomplete CDR3 DNA: TGTGCCAGTAGTGTCCGGACTAGCGGGAACACCGGGGAG. This chain links TRBV19 with TRBJ2-2, with TRBD2 matching 10 bases. The read stops 3 residues short of the end of the CDR3; the missing end is completed from the germline J gene. Germline V lookup: CDR1 LNHDA, CDR2 SQIVND (reference sequence). This CDR3 contains 16 residues. Unmatched junction bases numbered 4, after V lost 5 bases and J lost 1 base.

In this sample, this clone turned up many times. With the read ending 3 residues before the CDR3 end, the germline J gene is used to fill in that end. The J gene is TRBJ2-5, the V gene TRBV19, with 7 bases identical to TRBD2. V lost 7 bases to trimming and J lost 4 bases; unmatched junction nucleotides: 6. CDR3 length equals 13 residues. Germline lookup yields CDR1 LNHDA and CDR2 SQIVND (reference sequence). The CDR3 DNA, read in part, is TGTGCCAGTACCGGGCGGGAGATAGAGACC. It codes for CASTGREIET. The whole CDR3 sequence reads CASTGREIETQYF.

This clone was seen ten or more times. Read coverage stops 3 residues before the CDR3 terminus; the germline J gene supplies the remainder. V usage is TRBV18 and J usage is TRBJ2-1; the match to TRBD2 covers 8 bases. Germline V CDR1 and CDR2: KGHSH, LQKENI. CDR3 length: 16 amino acids. Germline trimming cut 5 bases from V and 0 bases from J; bases unmatched to any gene: 6. Here the CDR3 reads CASSMSGGNSYNEQFF. The CDR3 bases that were read are TGTGCCAGCTCAATGAGCGGGGGCAACTCCTACAATGAG.